The sequence of this TCR beta chain was determined in a study of shared clonotypes between healthy human individuals. Study information: Each donor had three CD4 naive, three CD4 memory, two CD8 naive and one CD8 memory plate.

The CDR3 runs 13 residues. After removal of 4 bases from V and 8 bases from J, the junction contained 6 bases not matched to a gene. Germline V CDR1 and CDR2: SGHRS, YFSETQ. To note about this clone: Its cognate antigen is unknown.

All donors qualified as healthy HIV-negative adults and had experienced no recent acute infections or vaccinations. Notes on the study in general: Clonotype sharing across several donors was observed for about 5.5% of naive CD4 clonotypes.

On sorted subsets, replicate PCRs used about 200 ng DNA, or about 30,000 T cell genomes. The repertoire was sequenced with immunoSEQ multiplex PCR; TCRdb's copy has only in-frame clones and lacks some. This sample has 170,000 or so clones, with roughly 70% found just once. The receptor comes from a man aged 25-40 years in good health. The chain carries TRBV5-1 and TRBJ1-1, with TRBD1 identical over 9 bases. The sample comprised memory CD4+ T cells sorted from blood. The subset: CD45RA-negative fraction. The DNA of the CDR3 is TGCGCCAGCAGCCAAAAGGACAGGGGAGAAGCTTTCTTT. Translated: CASSQKDRGEAFF. Together with reference TRBV5-1 and TRBJ1-1, the CDR3 gives the full variable domain: KAGVTQTPRYLIKTRGQQVTLSCSPISGHRSVSWYQQTPGQGLQFLFEYFSETQRNKGNFPGRFSGRQFSNSRSEMNVSTLELGDSALYLCASSQKDRGEAFFGQGTRLTVV.